The 25 T cell receptor beta chains reported below all come from one sample, sequenced in a study of shared clonotypes between healthy human individuals. Sequenced by immunoSEQ multiplex PCR; TCRdb stores in-frame clones only, minus some. In the table there are about 1.4 million clones, around 97% of which are singletons. The sample taken for sequencing was naive CD4+ T cells sorted from blood. Subset in this sample: CD45RA+ positively selected. These receptors were taken from a man aged 25-40 years in good health.

The chain joins TRBV4-1 to TRBJ1-5, with D uncertain. The CDR3 has 19 residues. V was shortened by 4 bases and J by 0 bases, with 22 bases between the two germline ends. Germline V lookup: CDR1 MGHRA, CDR2 YSYEKL. CDR3 DNA: TGCGCCAGCAGCCTGGAGTTTTTCCGAGTTTTGAATAGCAATCAGCCCCAGCATTTT. It translates to CASSLEFFRVLNSNQPQHF.

The sample holds one count of this clone. This sequence joins TRBV11-3 and TRBJ2-2, with D uncertain. Germline V gives CDR1 SGHNT, CDR2 YENEEA. The CDR3 totals 17 residues. V shed 1 base and J shed 2 bases, with 14 bases lying between them. The CDR3 reads CASSLVRGRTNTGELFF. The CDR3 bases are TGTGCCAGCAGCTTAGTACGTGGCCGTACAAACACCGGGGAGCTGTTTTTT. Together with reference TRBV11-3 and TRBJ2-2, the CDR3 gives the full variable domain: EAGVVQSPRYKIIEKKQPVAFWCNPISGHNTLYWYLQNLGQGPELLIRYENEEAVDDSQLPKDRFSAERLKGVDSTLKIQPAELGDSAVYLCASSLVRGRTNTGELFFGEGSRLTVL.

J is TRBJ2-3 and V is TRBV27; 13 bases line up with TRBD2. This CDR3 has 18 amino acids. V was pared by 5 bases and J by 3 bases, with 11 bases of the junction left unmatched. From germline, CDR1 is MNHEY and CDR2 SMNVEV (reference sequence). CDR3 coding DNA: TGTGCCAGCAGTAGAACATGGACTAGCGGGAGTTTGACAGATACGCAGTATTTT. Translating gives CASSRTWTSGSLTDTQYF.

J is TRBJ2-7 and V is TRBV23-1, with 7 nucleotides matching TRBD1. TRBV23-1 is designated an ORF whose function remains uncertain. The CDR3 covers 14 residues. J gave up 3 bases and V 4 bases, and 6 bases lay outside the gene matches. CDR3 sequence: CASSPDRENYEQYF. Written as DNA, the CDR3 is TGCGCCAGCAGTCCCGACAGGGAGAACTACGAGCAGTACTTC.

V is TRBV7-2 and J is TRBJ2-6, with TRBD2 matching 13 bases. V lost 5 bases, J lost 0 bases, and 7 bases stayed unmatched. The germline gives CDR1 SGHTA, CDR2 FQGNSA. The CDR3 is 19 amino acids. The CDR3 DNA reads as TGTGCCAGCAGCGCCAGGACTAGCGGGAGCGGCTCTGGGGCCAACGTCCTGACTTTC. The encoded protein is CASSARTSGSGSGANVLTF.

This sequence joins TRBV7-3 and TRBJ2-1; D unresolved. The V end lost 5 bases, the J end lost 9 bases, and 14 bases lay between the germline ends. The CDR3 sequence is 13 residues long. In germline, CDR1 is SGHTA, CDR2 FQGTGA. The CDR3, as DNA: TGTGCCAGCAGCGCTTCTTCTTTGGGTGAGCAGTTCTTC. As protein: CASSASSLGEQFF.

The chain has TRBV11-2 and TRBJ1-2, with D uncertain. Germline loops: CDR1 SGHAT, CDR2 FQNNGV. V dropped 2 bases and J dropped 8 bases, with 18 bases sitting between them. The CDR3 is 15 residues long. Here the CDR3 DNA reads TGTGCCAGCAGCTTATTGTTCCAGAGCTCGGGGGGCTACACCTTC. Translation: CASSLLFQSSGGYTF.

Here the CDR3 reads CASSLYLGRPSGNTIYF. DNA of the CDR3: TGTGCCAGCAGCTTATACCTCGGACGACCCTCTGGAAACACCATATATTTT. The chain carries TRBV11-2 and TRBJ1-3; D uncertain. V lost 2 bases and J lost 0, with 14 bases in between. Germline V CDR1 and CDR2: SGHAT, FQNNGV. This CDR3 has 17 residues.

J is TRBJ1-1 and V is TRBV10-2; TRBD1 agrees at 10 bases. The CDR3 sequence is 17 residues long. Losses at the gene ends were 0 bases for V and 8 bases for J; bases not matched to a gene: 12. Germline CDR1 WSHSY, CDR2 SAAADI. The CDR3 is CASSESVGQGSSAEAFF. CDR3 in DNA: TGCGCCAGCAGTGAGTCGGTGGGACAGGGGAGCTCCGCAGAAGCTTTCTTT.

The chain has TRBV7-3 and TRBJ2-3; D is undetermined. Germline V gene sequence: CDR1 SGHTA, CDR2 FQGTGA. The CDR3 has 14 amino acids. V was clipped by 6 bases and J by 10 bases, with 20 bases between them. This CDR3 is CASSQKGFNEPQYF. Written as DNA, the CDR3 is TGTGCCAGCAGTCAGAAGGGATTCAACGAGCCGCAGTATTTT.

The chain links TRBV9 to TRBJ2-1; 7 nucleotides align to TRBD1. Unmatched junction bases numbered 11, after V lost 3 bases and J lost 8 bases. The germline V gene has CDR1 SGDLS and CDR2 YYNGEE. This CDR3 is built from 15 residues. The CDR3 bases are TGTGCCAGCAGCGCGACAGGGAGATCTGGTGATGAGCAGTTCTTC. Its translation is CASSATGRSGDEQFF.

As regards this clone: This sample also contains other DNA sequences that code for the same CDR3. The chain uses TRBV5-4 and TRBJ2-3; D unresolved. Germline V gene data show CDR1 as SGHNT and CDR2 as YYREEE (reference sequence). The CDR3 has 15 residues. The germline V and J ends were trimmed by 0 bases and 3 bases, with 11 bases remaining between them. CDR3 coding DNA: TGTGCCAGCAGCTTGGGAGGCGGTTCAACAGATACGCAGTATTTT. This sequence encodes CASSLGGGSTDTQYF.

This rearrangement joins TRBV2 to TRBJ1-2; TRBD1 matches at 9 bases. There are 13 residues in the CDR3. The germline V gene encodes CDR1 SNHLY and CDR2 FYNNEI. Germline trimming cut 6 bases from V and 5 bases from J; bases unmatched to any gene: 4. CDR3 nucleotides: TGTGCCAGCAGGGCAGGGACAGGGTATGGCTACACCTTC. Translation gives CASRAGTGYGYTF.

The chain joins TRBV19 to TRBJ2-5, with 7 bases lining up with TRBD1. The germline V gene encodes CDR1 LNHDA and CDR2 SQIVND (reference sequence). The V gene end was trimmed by 4 bases and the J gene end by 2 bases; junction bases not matched to a gene: 7. This CDR3 is built from 15 residues. The CDR3 loop reads CASSTEQGWQETQYF. The CDR3 DNA is TGTGCCAGTAGTACAGAACAGGGGTGGCAAGAGACCCAGTACTTC.

This chain links TRBV7-8 with TRBJ1-2; D gene ambiguous. Trimming removed 2 bases at V and 4 bases at J, with 8 bases between. The germline gives CDR1 SGHVS, CDR2 FQNEAQ. CDR3 length equals 13 residues. The CDR3 sequence is CASSLPGSYGYTF. The CDR3, as DNA: TGTGCCAGCAGCTTACCGGGGTCCTATGGCTACACCTTC.

The genes are TRBV29-1 and TRBJ2-7; no clear D gene. The V and J ends lost 3 bases and 8 bases respectively, with 11 bases between them. This CDR3 contains 11 residues. Germline V gene data show CDR1 as SQVTM and CDR2 as ANQGSEA. The chain's CDR3 is CSVEIRSQQYF. The CDR3 nucleotides read TGCAGCGTTGAGATAAGGTCCCAGCAGTACTTC.

In this sample, this clone turned up once. The chain is built from TRBV11-2 and TRBJ1-4, with 9 bases identical to TRBD1. This CDR3 comprises 14 residues. Germline lookup yields CDR1 SGHAT and CDR2 FQNNGV. V dropped 5 bases and J dropped 8; count of bases not matched to a gene: 6. The CDR3 DNA is TGTGCCAGCAGCCCCGGGACAGGGTACGAAAAACTGTTTTTT. Its protein is CASSPGTGYEKLFF.

The J gene is TRBJ2-7, the V gene TRBV10-3; 10 nucleotides match TRBD1. Germline CDR1 reads ENHRY; CDR2 reads SYGVKD. V was pared by 6 bases and J by 3 bases, with 5 bases of the junction left unmatched. The CDR3 runs to 14 residues. DNA for the CDR3: TGTGCCATCAGAGCCGGGACAGGGGTCTACGAGCAGTACTTC. It specifies CAIRAGTGVYEQYF.

The chain employs TRBV6-1 and TRBJ2-7; 7 positions match TRBD1. With V trimmed by 6 bases and J by 3 bases, 5 bases remained unmatched. This CDR3 is 13 amino acids long. CDR1 is MNHNS and CDR2 is SASEGT in the germline V gene. The CDR3 sequence: CASRVGQSYEQYF. The CDR3, as DNA: TGTGCCAGCAGGGTGGGACAGAGCTACGAGCAGTACTTC.

In nucleotides, the CDR3 is TGTGCCTGGAGTGTGGGGGTCCAGCCCCAGCATTTT. Amino acid sequence: CAWSVGVQPQHF. This chain joins TRBV30 and TRBJ1-5; tentative D call: TRBD1 (5 bases). CDR3 size: 12 residues. Germline assignment: CDR1 GTSNPN and CDR2 SVGIG (reference sequence). Trimming took off 0 bases at V and 7 bases at J, with 7 bases between the two ends.

As concerns this clone: Other nucleotide sequences in the sample specify the same CDR3. The J gene is TRBJ2-7, the V gene TRBV27; D may correspond to TRBD1 or TRBD2 (5 bases each). CDR1 is MNHEY, CDR2 SMNVEV, per germline (reference sequence). The CDR3 totals 12 residues. The V gene lost 1 base and the J gene lost 6 bases, with 7 bases spanning the gap. The CDR3 loop is CASSLFGGEQYF. The DNA of the CDR3 is TGTGCCAGCAGTTTATTTGGGGGCGAGCAGTACTTC.

Regarding this clone: This sample includes further DNA sequences coding for the same CDR3. The chain is built from TRBV7-2 and TRBJ2-3, with 9 bases identical to TRBD1. V dropped 5 bases and J dropped 1; count of bases not matched to a gene: 7. Germline values: CDR1 SGHTA, CDR2 FQGNSA. The CDR3 runs to 16 residues. Written as DNA, the CDR3 is TGTGCCAGCAGCCGAACGACAGGGGGTGGCACAGATACGCAGTATTTT. It translates to CASSRTTGGGTDTQYF. Together with reference TRBV7-2 and TRBJ2-3, the CDR3 gives the full variable domain: GAGVSQSPSNKVTEKGKDVELRCDPISGHTALYWYRQSLGQGLEFLIYFQGNSAPDKSGLPSDRFSAERTGGSVSTLTIQRTQQEDSAVYLCASSRTTGGGTDTQYFGPGTRLTVL.

The J gene is TRBJ2-1, the V gene TRBV7-2; 8 bases agree with TRBD2. This CDR3 spans 15 amino acids. CDR1 SGHTA and CDR2 FQGNSA come from the germline V gene. Trimming took 3 bases from V and 8 from J; bases not matched to a gene: 9. CDR3 residues: CASSFMAGGHDEQFF. The CDR3 DNA reads as TGTGCCAGCAGCTTTATGGCGGGAGGCCACGATGAGCAGTTCTTC.

V usage is TRBV2 and J usage is TRBJ2-2; maybe TRBD2 (6 bases). This CDR3 is built from 15 residues. V lost 7 bases and J lost 2, with 14 bases in between. The germline gives CDR1 SNHLY, CDR2 FYNNEI. The CDR3 protein is CASTLWRGNTGELFF. CDR3 bases: TGTGCCAGCACTCTGTGGAGGGGTAACACCGGGGAGCTGTTTTTT.

This chain joins TRBV7-2 and TRBJ2-7; 9 bases are shared with TRBD1. Unmatched junction bases numbered 4, after V lost 1 base and J lost 3 bases. CDR1 SGHTA and CDR2 FQGNSA come from the germline V gene. The CDR3 runs 15 residues. CDR3 loop: CASSLVQGAGYEQYF. DNA of the CDR3: TGTGCCAGCAGCTTAGTACAGGGGGCGGGCTACGAGCAGTACTTC.